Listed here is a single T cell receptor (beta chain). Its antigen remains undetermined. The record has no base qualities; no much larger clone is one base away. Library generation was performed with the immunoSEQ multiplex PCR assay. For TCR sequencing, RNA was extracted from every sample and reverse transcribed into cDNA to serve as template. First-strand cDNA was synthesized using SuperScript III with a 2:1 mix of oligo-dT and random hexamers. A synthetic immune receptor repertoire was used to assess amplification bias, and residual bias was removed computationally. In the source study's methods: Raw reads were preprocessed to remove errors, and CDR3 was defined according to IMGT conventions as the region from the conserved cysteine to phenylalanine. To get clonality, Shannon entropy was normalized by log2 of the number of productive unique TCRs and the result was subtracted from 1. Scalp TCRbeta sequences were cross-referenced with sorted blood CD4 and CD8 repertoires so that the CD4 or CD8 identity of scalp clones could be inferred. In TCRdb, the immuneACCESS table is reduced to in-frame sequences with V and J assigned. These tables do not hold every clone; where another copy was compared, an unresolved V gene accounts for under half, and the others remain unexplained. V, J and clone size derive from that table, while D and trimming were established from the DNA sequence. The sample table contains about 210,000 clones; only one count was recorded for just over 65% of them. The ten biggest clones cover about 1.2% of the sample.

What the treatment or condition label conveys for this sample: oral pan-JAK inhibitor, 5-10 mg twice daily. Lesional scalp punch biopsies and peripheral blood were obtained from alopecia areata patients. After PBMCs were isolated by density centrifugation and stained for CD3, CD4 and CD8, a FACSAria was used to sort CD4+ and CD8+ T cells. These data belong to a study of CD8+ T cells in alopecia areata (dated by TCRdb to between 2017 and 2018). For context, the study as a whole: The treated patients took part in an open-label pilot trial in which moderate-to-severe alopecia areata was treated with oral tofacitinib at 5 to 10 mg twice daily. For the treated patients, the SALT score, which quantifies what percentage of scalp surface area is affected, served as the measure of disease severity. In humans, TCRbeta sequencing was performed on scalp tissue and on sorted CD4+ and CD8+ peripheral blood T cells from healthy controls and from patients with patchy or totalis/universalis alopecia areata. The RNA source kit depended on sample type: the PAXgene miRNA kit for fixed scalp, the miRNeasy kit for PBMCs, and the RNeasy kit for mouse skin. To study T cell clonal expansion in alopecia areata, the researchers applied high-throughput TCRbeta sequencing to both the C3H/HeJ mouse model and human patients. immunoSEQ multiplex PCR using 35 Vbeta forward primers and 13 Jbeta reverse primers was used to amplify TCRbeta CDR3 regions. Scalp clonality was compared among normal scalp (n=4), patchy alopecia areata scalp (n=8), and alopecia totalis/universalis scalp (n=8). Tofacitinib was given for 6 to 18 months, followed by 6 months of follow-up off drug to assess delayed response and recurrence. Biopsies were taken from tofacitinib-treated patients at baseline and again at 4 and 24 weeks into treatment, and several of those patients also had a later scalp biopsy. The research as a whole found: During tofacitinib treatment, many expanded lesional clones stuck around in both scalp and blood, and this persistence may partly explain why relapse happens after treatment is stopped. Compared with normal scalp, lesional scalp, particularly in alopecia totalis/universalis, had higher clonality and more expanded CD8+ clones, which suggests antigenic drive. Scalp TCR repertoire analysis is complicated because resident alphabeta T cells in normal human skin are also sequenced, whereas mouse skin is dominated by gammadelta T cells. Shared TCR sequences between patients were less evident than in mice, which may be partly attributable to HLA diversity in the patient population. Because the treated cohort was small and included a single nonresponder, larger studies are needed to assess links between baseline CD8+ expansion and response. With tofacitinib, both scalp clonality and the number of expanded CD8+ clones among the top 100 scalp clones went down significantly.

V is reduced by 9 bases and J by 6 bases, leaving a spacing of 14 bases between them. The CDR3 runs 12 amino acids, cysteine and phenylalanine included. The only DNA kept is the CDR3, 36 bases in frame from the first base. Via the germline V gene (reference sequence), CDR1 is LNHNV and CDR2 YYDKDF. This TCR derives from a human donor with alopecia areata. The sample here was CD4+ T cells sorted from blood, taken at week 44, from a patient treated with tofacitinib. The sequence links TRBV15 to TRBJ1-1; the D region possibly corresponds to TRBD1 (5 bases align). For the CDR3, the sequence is CATSRFRAEAFF. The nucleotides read TGTGCCACGAGCCGATTCAGGGCTGAAGCTTTCTTT.